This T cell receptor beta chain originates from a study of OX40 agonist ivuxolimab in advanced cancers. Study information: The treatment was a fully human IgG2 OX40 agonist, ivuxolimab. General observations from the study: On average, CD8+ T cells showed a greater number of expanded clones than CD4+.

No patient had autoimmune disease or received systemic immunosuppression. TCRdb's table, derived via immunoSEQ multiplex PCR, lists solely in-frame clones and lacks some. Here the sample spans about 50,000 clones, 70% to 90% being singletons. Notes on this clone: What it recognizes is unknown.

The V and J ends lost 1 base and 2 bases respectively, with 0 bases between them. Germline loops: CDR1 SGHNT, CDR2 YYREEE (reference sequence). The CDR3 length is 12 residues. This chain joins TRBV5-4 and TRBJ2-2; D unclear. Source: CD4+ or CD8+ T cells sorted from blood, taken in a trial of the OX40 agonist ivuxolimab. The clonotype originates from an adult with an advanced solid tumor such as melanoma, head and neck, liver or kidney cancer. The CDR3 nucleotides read TGTGCCAGCAGCTTGAACACCGGGGAGCTGTTTTTT. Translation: CASSLNTGELFF.